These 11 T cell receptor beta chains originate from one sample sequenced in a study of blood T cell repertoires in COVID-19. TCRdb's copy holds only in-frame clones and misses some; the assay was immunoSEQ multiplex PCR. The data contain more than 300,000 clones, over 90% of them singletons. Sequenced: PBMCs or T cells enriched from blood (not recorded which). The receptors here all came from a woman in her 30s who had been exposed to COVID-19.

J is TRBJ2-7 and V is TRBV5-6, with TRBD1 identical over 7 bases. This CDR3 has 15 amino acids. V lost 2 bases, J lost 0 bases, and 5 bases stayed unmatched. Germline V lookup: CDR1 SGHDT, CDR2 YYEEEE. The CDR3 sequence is CASSLTGASSYEQYF. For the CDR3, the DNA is TGTGCCAGCAGCTTAACAGGGGCGAGCTCCTACGAGCAGTACTTC.

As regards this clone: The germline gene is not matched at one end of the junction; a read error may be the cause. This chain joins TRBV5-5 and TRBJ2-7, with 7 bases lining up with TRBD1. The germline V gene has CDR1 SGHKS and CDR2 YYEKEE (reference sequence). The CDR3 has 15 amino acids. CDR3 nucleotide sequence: TGTGCCAGCAGCGAGCCCGGGACAGCTTATTACGGGCAGTACTTC. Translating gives CASSEPGTAYYGQYF.

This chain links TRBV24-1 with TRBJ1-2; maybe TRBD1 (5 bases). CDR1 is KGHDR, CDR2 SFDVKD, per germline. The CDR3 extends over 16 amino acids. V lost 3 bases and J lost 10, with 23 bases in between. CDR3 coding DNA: TGTGCCACCAGTGATCCCTACACGTGGGGCCCGATAGTCTACACCTTC. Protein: CATSDPYTWGPIVYTF.

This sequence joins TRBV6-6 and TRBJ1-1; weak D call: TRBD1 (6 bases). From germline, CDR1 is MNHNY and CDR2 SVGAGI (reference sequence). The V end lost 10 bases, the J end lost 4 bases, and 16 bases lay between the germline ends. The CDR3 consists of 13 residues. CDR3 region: CATLDSRGTEAFF. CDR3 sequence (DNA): TGTGCCACCTTAGACTCCAGGGGCACTGAAGCTTTCTTT.

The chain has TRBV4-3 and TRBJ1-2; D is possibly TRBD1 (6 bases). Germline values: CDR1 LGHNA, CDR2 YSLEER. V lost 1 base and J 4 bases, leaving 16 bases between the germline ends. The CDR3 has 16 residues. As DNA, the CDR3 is TGCGCCAGCAGCCAAGCGGGCAGGGGATTCTTCTATGGCTACACCTTC. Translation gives CASSQAGRGFFYGYTF.

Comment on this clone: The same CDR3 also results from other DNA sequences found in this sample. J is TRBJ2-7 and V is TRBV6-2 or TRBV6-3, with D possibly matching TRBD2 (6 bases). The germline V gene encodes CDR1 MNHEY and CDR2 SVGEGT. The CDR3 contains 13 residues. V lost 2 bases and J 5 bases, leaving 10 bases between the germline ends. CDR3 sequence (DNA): TGTGCCAGCAGTTACGGGGGGATAGACGAGCAGTACTTC. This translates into CASSYGGIDEQYF.

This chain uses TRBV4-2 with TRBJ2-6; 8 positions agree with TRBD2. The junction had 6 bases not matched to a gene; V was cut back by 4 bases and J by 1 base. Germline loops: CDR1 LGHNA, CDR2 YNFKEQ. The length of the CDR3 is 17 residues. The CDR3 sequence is CASSLGRGTSGANVLTF. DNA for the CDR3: TGTGCCAGCAGCCTCGGGAGGGGGACTTCTGGGGCCAACGTCCTGACTTTC.

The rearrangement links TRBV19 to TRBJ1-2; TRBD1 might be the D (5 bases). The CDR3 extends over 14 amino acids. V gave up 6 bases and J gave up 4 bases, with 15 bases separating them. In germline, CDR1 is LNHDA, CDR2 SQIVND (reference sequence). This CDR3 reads CASSGPTAGYGYTF. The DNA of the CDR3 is TGTGCCAGTAGCGGACCGACAGCAGGCTATGGCTACACCTTC.

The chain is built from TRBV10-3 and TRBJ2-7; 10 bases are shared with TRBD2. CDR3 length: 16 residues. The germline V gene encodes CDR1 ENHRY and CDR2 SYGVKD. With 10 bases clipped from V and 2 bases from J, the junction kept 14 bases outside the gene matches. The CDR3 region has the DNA TGTGCCACTAAACCGAGCGGGGGGGATTCCACCTACGAGCAGTACTTC. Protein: CATKPSGGDSTYEQYF.

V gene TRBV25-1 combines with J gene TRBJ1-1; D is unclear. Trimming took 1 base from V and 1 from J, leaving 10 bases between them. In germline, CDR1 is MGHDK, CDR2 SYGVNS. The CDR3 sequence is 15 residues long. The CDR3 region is CASSESVTSNTEAFF. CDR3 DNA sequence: TGTGCCAGCAGTGAATCGGTCACTTCGAACACTGAAGCTTTCTTT.

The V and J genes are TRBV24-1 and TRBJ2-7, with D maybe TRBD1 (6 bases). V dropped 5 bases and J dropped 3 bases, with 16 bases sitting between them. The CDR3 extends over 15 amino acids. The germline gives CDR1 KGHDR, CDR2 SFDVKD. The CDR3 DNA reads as TGTGCCACCAGTGGGGGGCCAGGGGACCTCTACGAGCAGTACTTC. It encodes CATSGGPGDLYEQYF.